Given below is one T cell receptor (beta chain) in context. This clonotype came up many times. Its antigen specificity is not known. No quality values exist for individual bases; no much larger clone is one base distant. Its CDR3 holds 14 amino acids, cysteine through phenylalanine. Just the 42-base CDR3 DNA is kept, in frame starting at base 1. Cut back by 0 bases and 8 bases, the V and J ends lie 11 bases apart. The germline V gene specifies SGHDN as CDR1 and FVKESK as CDR2. This entry comes from a study of T cells in Graves' hyperthyroidism and ophthalmopathy (dated by TCRdb to the late 2010s). Background for the entire study: Peripheral blood was collected at initial diagnosis, before any treatment. To identify TCR V-J signatures that set the groups apart, the researchers used a discovery cohort of approximately 98 patients, made up of 40 to 45 with Graves' ophthalmopathy and about 60 with stable Graves' hyperthyroidism. Prospective prediction of ophthalmopathy was tested in an independent validation cohort of 18 hyperthyroidism patients and some 17 patients who later progressed to ophthalmopathy. The 100 discovery patients were randomly split 7:3 into training and test sets. In six Graves' hyperthyroidism patients, the study also compared T-cell repertoires from thyroid tissue with T-cell repertoires from blood. After blood sampling, hyperthyroidism patients were treated with methimazole at a starting dose of 30 mg daily, and ophthalmopathy patients were treated with high-dose intravenous methylprednisolone. The paper describes TCR Vbeta CDR3 sequencing of fewer than 150 peripheral blood samples, made up of about 41 ophthalmopathy patients, around 78 hyperthyroidism patients and roughly 17 progressor patients. General study outcomes and caveats: In validation, the model predicted progression to ophthalmopathy a median of roughly six months before onset, with roughly 71% sensitivity and more than 72% specificity. No statistical method was used to set the sample size in advance, and investigators knew the group allocation. A 13 V-J signature model separated ophthalmopathy from stable hyperthyroidism, with around 88% sensitivity and just under 84% specificity in cross-validation and 80%/75% in testing. Most expanded thyroid clonotypes (frequency above 0.001) were also detected in blood, a finding suggesting that blood repertoires may reflect thyroid immune responses.

Hyperthyroidism patients were aged 18 to 65 years and newly diagnosed, with disease duration of less than 2 months. The study excluded patients with uncontrolled infections, other autoimmune diseases, pregnancy or lactation. Clinical symptoms, serum thyroxine and TRAb, thyroid ultrasound, and orbital computed tomography formed the basis for the diagnoses. Blood from progressor patients was drawn when they were first diagnosed with hyperthyroidism, before any ophthalmopathy symptoms appeared. Ficoll-Paque density gradient centrifugation was used to isolate PBMCs from approximately 10 ml of fresh peripheral blood. Progressor patients were first diagnosed with Graves' hyperthyroidism and then developed ophthalmopathy during follow-up. Trizol reagent was used to extract total RNA, and RNA quality was then checked on an Agilent 2100 Bioanalyzer. The TCR beta CDR3 regions were amplified from RNA transcripts. The TCR CDR3 was subjected to a first round of RT-PCR using the HTBI primer set and the Qiagen OneStep RT-PCR kit. Libraries were constructed in a second round of multiplex PCR, after which size selection and purification were performed. Sequencing of the libraries was done on an Illumina HiSeq2000 using paired-end 100 bp reads. Under the source paper's analysis protocol: SOAPnuke was used to process the raw data, with reads discarded if the reads contained adapters or uncalled bases, had a mean Phred below 15, or lacked an exact constant-primer or identifier match. COPE v1.2.5 was used to merge the high-quality paired reads, and each unique nucleotide sequence was defined as a clonotype. MiTCR v1.1 was used to align clonotypes to the IMGT TRBV, TRBD and TRBJ reference segments. Only V-J combinations with frequency above 0.0001, covering 99% to 99.2% of repertoires, were analysed. The TCS score was defined as the ratio of F50 (clonal expansion) to E x V (chaos), calculated using BLOSUM62-based TCRdist between CDR3 peptides within each V-J. Welch's t-statistics and random forest reduced 500 to 650 V-J features to 13, which were used in a naive Bayes classifier (R e1071). Clones were called with MiXCR by TCRdb after fastp trimmed the public reads at Q25, and only in-frame beta chains were retained. Every distinct CDR3 protein forms one entry, paired with its most common genes and DNA. The V and J calls, along with clone size, are taken from TCRdb and not from the paper's own processing. Recorded for this sample are nearly 600,000 distinct CDR3 sequences; roughly 14% of them occurred a single time. The leading ten clones occupy 5.8% of the sample.

Rearrangement joined TRBV14 to TRBJ2-1; TRBD2 is possibly the D segment (7 matching bases). Specimen: blood. The clonotype comes from a woman aged 25-40 years with Graves' hyperthyroidism that later progressed to Graves' ophthalmopathy. The nucleotides read TGTGCCAGCAGCCAAGATCAAGGGGGGGATGAGCAGTTCTTC. Its protein is CASSQDQGGDEQFF.